This T cell receptor (beta chain) emerged from a study of blood T cell repertoires in COVID-19. Study information: Specimens from acute and convalescent COVID-19 originated in the United States, Italy and Spain. From T cells, B-cell-depleted T cells, or PBMCs came the material, which was cDNA or gDNA.

Original processing methods: Estimated nucleated cell counts came from reference gene primer amplification. The method was immunoSEQ multiplex PCR; TCRdb's version includes in-frame clones alone and lacks a portion of them. The V and J calls and clone size come from that table; D and trimming were worked out from the DNA. The repertoire holds roughly 300,000 clones, with about 90% as singletons. The CDR3 is 15 residues long. Trimming took 2 bases from V and 4 from J, leaving 14 bases between them. Germline assignment: CDR1 SGHRS and CDR2 YFSETQ. The J gene is TRBJ2-3, the V gene TRBV5-1, with D perhaps matching TRBD1 (6 bases). The source material was peripheral blood. This clonotype was sampled from a woman between 35 and 50 years old who had recovered from COVID-19. DNA for the CDR3: TGCGCCAGCAGCTTAGGGGGAGCGTTAGCAGATACGCAGTATTTT. This gives the protein CASSLGGALADTQYF.